Sequencing of this T cell receptor (beta chain) was carried out in a study of CD8 T cells in ankylosing spondylitis. Findings of the study overall: Relatively scarce in peripheral blood, disease-linked clones were CD8+. Reported data indicate significant enrichment of disease-linked clones within matched ankylosing spondylitis synovial fluid. A TCR beta motif made of fewer than ten highly homologous variants seemed typical of ankylosing spondylitis blood. Earlier literature documents some of the motif variants in reactive arthritis synovial fluid and blood.

This clonotype was detected a few times. Its antigen remains unknown. Each CDR3 protein is one row after TCRdb ran MiXCR on the 5' RACE reads. Of some 840,000 distinct CDR3 sequences listed, roughly 10% are singletons. The CDR3 totals 15 residues. Germline CDR1 reads DFQATT; CDR2 reads SNEGSKA (reference sequence). Between the trimmed V and J ends, which lost 0 bases and 3 bases, there was a span of 14 bases. The TCR was taken from a male donor with ankylosing spondylitis. Input material: blood, either unsorted or a sorted T cell fraction (not recorded which). This chain joins TRBV20-1 and TRBJ1-1; no reliable D call. DNA of the CDR3: TGCAGTGCTAGAGATCTCCGGGTTGTGCACACTGAAGCTTTCTTT. Residues: CSARDLRVVHTEAFF.